A single sample is the source of the 18 T cell receptor beta chains below, sequenced in a study of T cells in pancreatic ductal adenocarcinoma. TCRdb's copy holds only in-frame clones and misses some; the assay was immunoSEQ multiplex PCR. The data show 100,000 or so clones, about 95% seen once. The selected patients with pancreatic ductal adenocarcinoma had surgery but no neoadjuvant therapy. The sample was PBMCs. These receptors all stem from a human donor with pancreatic ductal adenocarcinoma.

The chain couples TRBV2 to TRBJ2-1, with no clear D. Deletions cut 3 bases from V and 5 bases from J, with 11 bases between. The CDR3 runs to 14 residues. Germline V lookup: CDR1 SNHLY, CDR2 FYNNEI. In DNA form, the CDR3 reads TGTGCCAGCAGTGAGTTTAGCACAAACAATGAGCAGTTCTTC. Translation gives CASSEFSTNNEQFF. Supplemented by reference TRBV2 and TRBJ2-1, the full variable domain reads EPEVTQTPSHQVTQMGQEVILRCVPISNHLYFYWYRQILGQKVEFLVSFYNNEISEKSEIFDDQFSVERPDGSNFTLKIRSTKLEDSAMYFCASSEFSTNNEQFFGPGTRLTVL.

This rearrangement joins TRBV10-3 to TRBJ1-5, with unresolved D. This CDR3 contains 13 residues. Germline CDR1 is ENHRY and CDR2 is SYGVKD. V was clipped by 4 bases and J by 3 bases, with 7 bases between them. The CDR3 spells CAISAEVNQPQHF. CDR3 nucleotides: TGTGCCATCAGTGCGGAGGTCAATCAGCCCCAGCATTTT.

V gene TRBV7-9 combines with J gene TRBJ1-1; 7 nucleotides line up with TRBD1. The CDR3 sequence is 13 residues long. The V and J ends lost 4 bases and 3 bases, in that order; junction bases with no gene match: 2. The V gene's germline CDR1 is SEHNR and CDR2 FQNEAQ (reference sequence). This CDR3 reads CASSYDRDTEAFF. The CDR3 nucleotides read TGTGCCAGCAGCTACGACAGGGACACTGAAGCTTTCTTT.

This chain joins TRBV21-1 and TRBJ2-3; the table's D gene call, TRBD1, was not cross checked with the DNA. TRBV21-1 is classified as a pseudogene. The CDR3 is 16 residues long. CDR3 DNA sequence: TGTGCCAGCAGCACCCAGGGACAGGGGGTTGAAGATACGCAGTATTTT. Translating gives CASSTQGQGVEDTQYF.

The chain recombines TRBV25-1 with TRBJ1-4; 12 bases agree with TRBD1. With V trimmed by 6 bases and J by 8 bases, 10 bases remained unmatched. The CDR3 is made up of 16 amino acids. Germline-derived CDR1 and CDR2 are MGHDK and SYGVNS. The CDR3 loop reads CASRGGQGALREKLFF. The CDR3 DNA reads as TGTGCCAGCAGGGGGGGACAGGGGGCCCTTAGGGAAAAACTGTTTTTT. Looking up the rest from reference TRBV25-1 and TRBJ1-4 gives the full variable domain: EADIYQTPRYLVIGTGKKITLECSQTMGHDKMYWYQQDPGMELHLIHYSYGVNSTEKGDLSSESTVSRIRTEHFPLTLESARPSHTSQYLCASRGGQGALREKLFFGSGTQLSVL.

The CDR3 here is CASTAGDSNEQYF. The CDR3 nucleotides are TGTGCCAGCACGGCAGGGGATTCCAACGAGCAGTACTTC. The chain uses TRBV28 and TRBJ2-7; TRBD1 might be the D (6 bases). V lost 7 bases and J lost 5, with 15 bases in between. CDR3 length: 13 residues. CDR1 and CDR2 from the germline V gene are MDHEN and SYDVKM.

The rearrangement links TRBV5-6 to TRBJ1-4, with D maybe TRBD1 (5 bases). CDR3 size: 14 residues. V lost 4 bases and J 4 bases, leaving 11 bases between the germline ends. Germline V lookup: CDR1 SGHDT, CDR2 YYEEEE. CDR3 loop: CASSATEVNEKLFF. For the CDR3, the DNA is TGTGCCAGCAGCGCGACAGAAGTTAATGAAAAACTGTTTTTT.

The chain has TRBV20-1 and TRBJ2-7; D not certain. V lost 6 bases to trimming and J lost 2 bases, with 8 bases between them. Germline CDR1 is DFQATT and CDR2 is SNEGSKA (reference sequence). The CDR3 is 11 amino acids. CDR3 DNA sequence: TGCAGTGCCACTTCGGCCTACGAGCAGTACTTC. It is translated as CSATSAYEQYF.

This clone was recorded many times. The rearrangement uses TRBV9 and TRBJ1-4; D unresolved. Deletions cut 0 bases from V and 7 bases from J, with 13 bases between. From germline, CDR1 is SGDLS and CDR2 YYNGEE. The CDR3 loop spans 15 amino acids. The CDR3 sequence: CASSVEASVSEKLFF. In DNA, the CDR3 is TGTGCCAGCAGCGTAGAGGCAAGCGTCAGTGAAAAACTGTTTTTT.

The V gene is TRBV4-2, the J gene TRBJ2-3; 10 bases map to TRBD2. The CDR3 contains 13 residues. Trimming removed 4 bases from V and 6 bases from J; junction bases left unmatched: 1. Germline loops: CDR1 LGHNA, CDR2 YNFKEQ. CDR3 sequence: CASSLAGGDTQYF. The CDR3 bases are TGTGCCAGCAGCCTAGCGGGAGGCGATACGCAGTATTTT.

The chain uses TRBV2 and TRBJ2-3; TRBD1 matches at 7 bases. In germline, CDR1 is SNHLY, CDR2 FYNNEI. Trimming cost V 6 bases and J 0 bases; bases outside gene matches: 3. The CDR3 loop spans 14 amino acids. The chain's CDR3 is CASRLDRSTDTQYF. Here the CDR3 DNA reads TGTGCCAGCAGATTGGACAGGAGCACAGATACGCAGTATTTT. Based on the CDR3 plus reference TRBV2 and TRBJ2-3, the full variable domain is EPEVTQTPSHQVTQMGQEVILRCVPISNHLYFYWYRQILGQKVEFLVSFYNNEISEKSEIFDDQFSVERPDGSNFTLKIRSTKLEDSAMYFCASRLDRSTDTQYFGPGTRLTVL.

The chain recombines TRBV29-1 with TRBJ2-7; 7 nucleotides agree with TRBD2. The CDR3 has 15 amino acids. In germline, CDR1 is SQVTM, CDR2 ANQGSEA. The ends lost 4 bases at V and 2 bases at J; junction bases unmatched: 11. The CDR3 is CSVVGFSGPTYEQYF. CDR3 sequence (DNA): TGCAGCGTTGTCGGGTTTAGCGGGCCGACCTACGAGCAGTACTTC.

This sequence joins TRBV19 and TRBJ2-1, with D maybe TRBD2 (6 bases). Germline V lookup: CDR1 LNHDA, CDR2 SQIVND (reference sequence). The CDR3 covers 15 residues. Trimming left V 10 bases short and J 3 bases short, with 19 bases between. In DNA, the CDR3 is TGTGCCACCCACACGGGGGACGCCAGCTACAATGAGCAGTTCTTC. The encoded protein is CATHTGDASYNEQFF. The entire variable domain, with the rest obtained from reference TRBV19 and TRBJ2-1, is as follows: DGGITQSPKYLFRKEGQNVTLSCEQNLNHDAMYWYRQDPGQGLRLIYYSQIVNDFQKGDIAEGYSVSREKKESFPLTVTSAQKNPTAFYLCATHTGDASYNEQFFGPGTRLTVL.

The chain carries TRBV5-1 and TRBJ2-2; 7 bases match TRBD1. This CDR3 has 15 amino acids. The germline V gene has CDR1 SGHRS and CDR2 YFSETQ. The V and J ends lost 0 bases and 3 bases, in that order; junction bases with no gene match: 2. CDR3 loop: CASSLGQGYTGELFF. The CDR3 DNA follows: TGCGCCAGCAGCTTGGGACAGGGTTACACCGGGGAGCTGTTTTTT.

The chain couples TRBV5-5 to TRBJ2-1, with a weak D call TRBD2 (5 bases). This CDR3 is 14 amino acids long. V lost 5 bases and J lost 0, with 9 bases in between. In germline, CDR1 is SGHKS, CDR2 YYEKEE (reference sequence). CDR3 sequence reads: CASSSGISYNEQFF. As DNA, the CDR3 is TGTGCCAGCAGTTCGGGGATCTCCTACAATGAGCAGTTCTTC.

This clone has a single count. In DNA, the CDR3 is TGTGCCAGCAGCCAAGCCCCCCAGCTAGGGGCGTACAATGAGCAGTTCTTC. It is translated as CASSQAPQLGAYNEQFF. This chain links TRBV4-2 with TRBJ2-1, with a possible D match to TRBD1 (5 bases). Germline V gene data show CDR1 as LGHNA and CDR2 as YNFKEQ. CDR3 size: 17 residues. Trimming left V 1 base short and J 4 bases short, with 17 bases between.

In this sample, this clone turned up a few times. The chain has TRBV6-1 and TRBJ1-3; 9 positions agree with TRBD1. There are 16 residues in the CDR3. Germline V lookup: CDR1 MNHNS, CDR2 SASEGT. The V and J ends lost 2 bases and 3 bases, in that order; junction bases with no gene match: 5. CDR3 sequence: CASSEQQGAGGNTIYF. The CDR3 DNA reads TGTGCCAGCAGTGAACAACAGGGGGCTGGTGGAAACACCATATATTTT.

This rearrangement joins TRBV11-2 to TRBJ2-1, with D perhaps matching TRBD1 (6 bases). Per the germline V gene, CDR1 is SGHAT and CDR2 is FQNNGV. CDR3 size: 18 residues. V lost 1 base and J lost 1, with 17 bases in between. The CDR3: CASSLAEQGLDSYNEQFF. The CDR3 DNA reads as TGTGCCAGCAGCTTAGCGGAACAGGGCCTGGATTCCTACAATGAGCAGTTCTTC.